This is a list of T cell receptor beta chains from one sample in a study of shared clonotypes between healthy human individuals. The repertoire was sequenced with immunoSEQ multiplex PCR; TCRdb's copy has only in-frame clones and lacks some. Of approximately 810,000 clones in the sample, about 91% were seen once. Sequencing input: naive CD8+ T cells sorted from blood. Every receptor here comes from a man aged 25-45 years in good health. The CDR3 runs from the conserved cysteine through the conserved F or W. D genes are given only for firm matches. Size is stated for part of the rows, as once, few or many counts, or as a class when the clone is expanded.

TRBJ2-3,once,TRBV11-2,NA,CASSSAFGSWTDTQYF,TGTGCCAGCAGCTCCGCTTTCGGGAGTTGGACAGATACGCAGTATTTT
TRBJ2-2,NA,TRBV7-9,TRBD1,CASNRGSGELFF,TGTGCCAGCAACAGGGGATCCGGGGAGCTGTTTTTT
TRBJ1-2,NA,TRBV6-5,NA,CASSYSNPVGNYGYTF,TGTGCCAGCAGTTACTCGAATCCCGTCGGGAACTATGGCTACACCTTC
TRBJ2-7,NA,TRBV2,NA,CASWTLEGYEQYF,TGTGCCAGTTGGACGTTGGAAGGCTACGAGCAGTACTTC
TRBJ2-2,NA,TRBV7-9,TRBD1,CASSGTGSAGELFF,TGTGCCAGCAGCGGGACAGGGAGCGCCGGGGAGCTGTTTTTT
TRBJ2-3,NA,TRBV27,TRBD2,CASSDPGLADTQYF,TGTGCCAGCAGTGACCCGGGACTAGCAGATACGCAGTATTTT
TRBJ2-5,once,TRBV15,NA,CATSGPSSRETQYF,TGTGCCACCAGCGGCCCTTCTTCCCGGGAGACCCAGTACTTC
TRBJ1-2,NA,TRBV7-9,NA,CASSLAGYGYTF,TGTGCCAGCAGCTTAGCGGGCTATGGCTACACCTTC
TRBJ1-4,NA,TRBV28,TRBD1,CASSTGQGNEKLFF,TGTGCCAGCAGCACTGGACAGGGGAATGAAAAACTGTTTTTT
TRBJ1-1,NA,TRBV10-3,NA,CAISINREDTEAFF,TGTGCCATCAGTATCAACAGGGAGGACACTGAAGCTTTCTTT
TRBJ2-2,NA,TRBV10-3,NA,CAIRLDLSGNTGELFF,TGTGCCATCAGACTTGATTTGAGCGGAAACACCGGGGAGCTGTTTTTT
TRBJ2-3,NA,TRBV5-1,NA,CASSRSRERFTDTQYF,TGCGCCAGCAGCCGCTCGCGCGAACGATTTACAGATACGCAGTATTTT
TRBJ2-7,NA,TRBV29-1,NA,CSVRMGSITYEQYF,TGCAGCGTTCGTATGGGTTCGATTACCTACGAGCAGTACTTC
TRBJ2-2,NA,TRBV10-3,TRBD2,CAISATSGRVTGELFF,TGTGCCATCAGTGCGACTAGCGGGAGGGTCACCGGGGAGCTGTTTTTT
TRBJ1-1,NA,TRBV5-1,NA,CASSLRGPDLFEAFF,TGCGCCAGCAGCTTGAGGGGCCCCGACCTTTTTGAAGCTTTCTTT
TRBJ2-3,NA,TRBV2,TRBD2,CASSSPGLALTSTDTQYF,TGTGCCAGCAGTTCCCCGGGACTAGCGCTTACTAGCACAGATACGCAGTATTTT
TRBJ1-1,NA,TRBV5-1,TRBD1,CASMVPGQGSRDTEAFF,TGCGCCAGCATGGTACCGGGACAGGGGTCTCGCGACACTGAAGCTTTCTTT
TRBJ2-2,NA,TRBV29-1,TRBD2,CSVEGRGTSGREGTGELFF,TGCAGCGTTGAAGGAAGGGGGACTAGCGGGAGGGAGGGGACCGGGGAGCTGTTTTTT
TRBJ1-2,NA,TRBV27,TRBD1,CASSLSKGAFYGYTF,TGTGCCAGCAGTTTATCAAAGGGGGCCTTTTATGGCTACACCTTC
TRBJ2-7,NA,TRBV27,TRBD2,CASRSSGRVNEQYF,TGTGCCAGCAGGTCCAGCGGGAGGGTAAACGAGCAGTACTTC
TRBJ2-5,NA,TRBV7-8,NA,CASSLEEGVVQETQYF,TGTGCCAGCAGCTTAGAGGAGGGGGTAGTTCAGGAGACCCAGTACTTC
TRBJ1-4,once,TRBV7-6,TRBD1,CASSFRTGGNEKLFF,TGTGCCAGCAGCTTCAGGACAGGGGGCAATGAAAAACTGTTTTTT
TRBJ2-7,NA,TRBV5-1,TRBD2,CASSFSPSLLAGVYEQYF,TGCGCCAGCTCCTTCTCCCCCTCTCTACTAGCGGGTGTCTACGAGCAGTACTTC
TRBJ1-4,NA,TRBV7-8,TRBD1,CASSLVVTGDEKLFF,TGTGCCAGCAGCTTAGTAGTGACAGGGGATGAAAAACTGTTTTTT
TRBJ2-7,NA,TRBV28,NA,CASRGGYRARDEQYF,TGTGCCAGCAGGGGCGGGTATAGGGCTAGGGACGAGCAGTACTTC
TRBJ2-7,NA,TRBV27,NA,CASRLSMGSYEQYF,TGTGCCAGTAGACTCAGTATGGGTTCCTACGAGCAGTACTTC
TRBJ2-5,NA,TRBV9,NA,CASSLRRGIGAETQYF,TGTGCCAGCAGCTTACGTCGCGGGATCGGGGCTGAGACCCAGTACTTC
TRBJ2-1,NA,TRBV7-2,NA,CASSLGPRNEQFF,TGTGCCAGCAGCTTAGGGCCCCGTAATGAGCAGTTCTTC
TRBJ2-1,NA,TRBV6-1,NA,CASIGNYNEQFF,TGTGCCAGCATAGGGAACTACAATGAGCAGTTCTTC
TRBJ1-5,NA,TRBV28,TRBD1,CASSFRQGHQPQHF,TGTGCCAGCAGTTTTAGACAGGGTCATCAGCCCCAGCATTTT
TRBJ2-1,NA,TRBV6-1,NA,CASSDMPGTMDNEQFF,TGTGCCAGCAGTGATATGCCCGGGACAATGGATAATGAGCAGTTCTTC
TRBJ1-3,NA,TRBV21-1,NA,CASSYDRAGPPNFGNTIYF,TGTGCCAGCAGCTACGACAGGGCAGGCCCACCCAATTTTGGAAACACCATATATTTT
TRBJ2-1,NA,TRBV18,NA,CASSPLAGPHSYNEQFF,TGTGCCAGCTCACCACTGGCAGGCCCCCACTCCTACAATGAGCAGTTCTTC
TRBJ2-7,NA,TRBV7-9,NA,CASSHSWGEQYF,TGTGCCAGCAGCCACTCGTGGGGCGAGCAGTACTTC
TRBJ2-1,NA,TRBV7-3,NA,CASSTGQLNEQFF,TGTGCCAGCAGCACTGGACAGCTGAATGAGCAGTTCTTC
TRBJ1-1,few,TRBV7-9,NA,CASSLLPAANTEAFF,TGTGCCAGCAGCTTACTACCGGCTGCGAACACTGAAGCTTTCTTT
TRBJ1-4,NA,TRBV6-6,NA,CASSYGPVGEKLFF,TGTGCCAGCAGTTACGGTCCAGTGGGTGAAAAACTGTTTTTT
TRBJ2-7,few,TRBV5-1,NA,CASRLSYEQYF,TGCGCCAGCAGGTTATCCTACGAGCAGTACTTC
TRBJ2-1,NA,TRBV4-2,NA,CASSQNNEQFF,TGTGCCAGCAGCCAAAACAATGAGCAGTTCTTC
TRBJ2-2,NA,TRBV4-1,TRBD2,CASSPGLAGNWFTGELFF,TGCGCCAGCAGCCCGGGACTAGCGGGAAATTGGTTCACCGGGGAGCTGTTTTTT
TRBJ2-1,NA,TRBV2,NA,CASSTAVLESSYNEQFF,TGTGCCAGCAGTACCGCCGTACTAGAAAGCTCCTACAATGAGCAGTTCTTC
TRBJ2-3,NA,TRBV30,NA,CAWSVGADVKTDTQYF,TGTGCCTGGAGTGTTGGGGCGGATGTAAAGACAGATACGCAGTATTTT
TRBJ2-7,NA,TRBV14,TRBD1,CASSRLGTAYEQYF,TGTGCCAGCAGCCGCTTAGGGACAGCCTACGAGCAGTACTTC
TRBJ2-1,once,TRBV4-1,TRBD2,CASSPSGTSGTWTSYNEQFF,TGCGCCAGCAGCCCCAGCGGGACTAGCGGGACTTGGACCTCCTACAATGAGCAGTTCTTC
TRBJ1-4,NA,TRBV25-1,NA,CASSEWDTNEKLFF,TGTGCCAGCAGTGAATGGGACACCAATGAAAAACTGTTTTTT
TRBJ2-7,once,TRBV6-5,TRBD1,CASSYPMGQGNYEQYF,TGTGCCAGCAGTTACCCAATGGGACAGGGGAACTACGAGCAGTACTTC
TRBJ2-7,NA,TRBV19,NA,CASTPTPSGSSYEQYF,TGTGCCAGTACCCCAACCCCCTCCGGGAGCTCCTACGAGCAGTACTTC
TRBJ1-5,NA,TRBV19,TRBD1,CASSMNRGKVQPQHF,TGTGCCAGTAGTATGAACAGGGGGAAGGTTCAGCCCCAGCATTTT
TRBJ2-5,NA,TRBV29-1,NA,CSVDSEGEQETQYF,TGCAGCGTCGATTCCGAGGGAGAGCAAGAGACCCAGTACTTC
TRBJ2-1,NA,TRBV27,NA,CASSLRDFRNEQFF,TGTGCCAGCAGTTTACGGGACTTCCGGAATGAGCAGTTCTTC
TRBJ1-1,NA,TRBV7-9,NA,CASTQPRLNTEAFF,TGTGCCAGCACCCAACCCCGGTTGAACACTGAAGCTTTCTTT